This T cell receptor beta chain was sequenced in a study of blood T cell repertoires in COVID-19. Using immunoSEQ multiplex PCR, the repertoire was profiled, and TCRdb retains in-frame clones only, with some absent. This sample yields some 200,000 clones, of which 80% to 90% are seen a single time; roughly 8.1% belongs to the top ten. Two negative PCRs, clearance, or symptom resolution had been documented for recovered Cohort 3 donors. Sequences were obtained from PBMCs or T cells enriched from blood (not recorded which). This clonotype originated in a woman aged 18 to 35 who had recovered from COVID-19.

CDR3 protein: CASKQEFEAFF. The CDR3 bases are TGTGCTAGTAAACAGGAATTTGAAGCTTTCTTT. This rearrangement joins TRBV12-5 to TRBJ1-1, with a weak D call TRBD1 (5 bases). Germline loops: CDR1 LGHNT, CDR2 FRNRAP. The CDR3 runs to 11 residues. Trimming left V 8 bases short and J 7 bases short, with 11 bases between.